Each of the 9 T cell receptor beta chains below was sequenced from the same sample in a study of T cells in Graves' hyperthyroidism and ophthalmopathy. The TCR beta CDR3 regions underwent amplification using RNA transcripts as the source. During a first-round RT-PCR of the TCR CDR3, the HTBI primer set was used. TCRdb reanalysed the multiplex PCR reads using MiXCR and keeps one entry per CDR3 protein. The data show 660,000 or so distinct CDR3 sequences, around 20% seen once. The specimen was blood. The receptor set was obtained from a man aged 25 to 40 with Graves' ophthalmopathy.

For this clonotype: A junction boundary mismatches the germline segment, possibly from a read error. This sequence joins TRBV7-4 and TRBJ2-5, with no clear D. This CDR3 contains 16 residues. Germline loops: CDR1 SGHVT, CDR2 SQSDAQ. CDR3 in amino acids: CASSLYETAPQETQCF. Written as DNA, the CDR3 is TGTGCCAGCAGCTTATATGAGACGGCACCTCAAGAGACCCAGTGCTTC. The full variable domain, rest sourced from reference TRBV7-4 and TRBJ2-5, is GAGVSQSPRYKVAKRGRDVALRCDSISGHVTLYWYRQTLGQGSEVLTYSQSDAQRDKSGRPSGRFSAERPERSVSTLKIQRTEQGDSAVYLCASSLYETAPQETQCFGPGTRLLVL.

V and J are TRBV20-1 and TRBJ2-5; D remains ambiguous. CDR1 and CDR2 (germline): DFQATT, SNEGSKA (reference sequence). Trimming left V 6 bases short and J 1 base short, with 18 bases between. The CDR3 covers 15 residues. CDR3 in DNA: TGCAGTGCCGCGACCTTAGTAGGAGTCCAAGAGACCCAGTACTTC. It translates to CSAATLVGVQETQYF.

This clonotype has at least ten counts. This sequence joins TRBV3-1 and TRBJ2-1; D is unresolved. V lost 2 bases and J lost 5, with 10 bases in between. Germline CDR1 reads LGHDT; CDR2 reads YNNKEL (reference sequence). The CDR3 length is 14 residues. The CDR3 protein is CASSQSRINNEQFF. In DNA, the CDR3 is TGTGCCAGCAGCCAAAGCCGCATAAACAATGAGCAGTTCTTC.

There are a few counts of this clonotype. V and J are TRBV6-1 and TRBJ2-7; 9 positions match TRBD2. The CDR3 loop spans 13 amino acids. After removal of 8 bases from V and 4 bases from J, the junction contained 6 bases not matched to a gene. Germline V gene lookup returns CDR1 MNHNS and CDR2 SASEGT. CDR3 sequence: CASLREGAYEQYF. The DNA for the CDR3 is TGTGCCAGCCTGCGGGAGGGTGCGTACGAGCAGTACTTC.

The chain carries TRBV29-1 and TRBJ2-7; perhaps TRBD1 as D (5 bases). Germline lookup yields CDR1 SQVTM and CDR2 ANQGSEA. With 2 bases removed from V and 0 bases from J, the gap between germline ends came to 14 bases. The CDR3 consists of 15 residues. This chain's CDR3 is CSVEQYRTNSYEQYF. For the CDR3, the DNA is TGCAGCGTTGAACAGTACAGGACCAACTCCTACGAGCAGTACTTC.

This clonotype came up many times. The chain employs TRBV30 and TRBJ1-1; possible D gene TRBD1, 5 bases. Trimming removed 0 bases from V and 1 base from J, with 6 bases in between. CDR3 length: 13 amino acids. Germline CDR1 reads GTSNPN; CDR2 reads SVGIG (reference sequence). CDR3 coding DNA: TGTGCCTGGAGTGTAGACAGGAACACTGAAGCTTTCTTT. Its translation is CAWSVDRNTEAFF.

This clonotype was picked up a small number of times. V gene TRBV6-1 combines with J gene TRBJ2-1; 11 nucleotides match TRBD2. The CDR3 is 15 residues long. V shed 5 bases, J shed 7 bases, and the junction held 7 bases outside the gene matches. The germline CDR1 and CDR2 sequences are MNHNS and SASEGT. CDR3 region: CASSHTSGSRNEQFF. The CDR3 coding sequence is TGTGCCAGCAGTCATACTAGCGGGAGTAGGAATGAGCAGTTCTTC.

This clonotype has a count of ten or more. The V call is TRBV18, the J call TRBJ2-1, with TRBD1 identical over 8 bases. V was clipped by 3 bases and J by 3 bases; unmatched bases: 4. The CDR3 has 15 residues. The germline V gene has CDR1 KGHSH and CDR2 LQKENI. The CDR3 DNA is TGTGCCAGCTCACCGGACAGGGAGAACTACAATGAGCAGTTCTTC. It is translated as CASSPDRENYNEQFF.

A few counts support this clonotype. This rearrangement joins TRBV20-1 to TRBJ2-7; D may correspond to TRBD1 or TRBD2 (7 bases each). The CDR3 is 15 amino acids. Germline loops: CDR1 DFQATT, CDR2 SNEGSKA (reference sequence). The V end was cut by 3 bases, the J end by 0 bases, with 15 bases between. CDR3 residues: CSAREGGGSSYEQYF. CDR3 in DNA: TGCAGTGCTAGGGAGGGAGGGGGCAGCTCCTACGAGCAGTACTTC.